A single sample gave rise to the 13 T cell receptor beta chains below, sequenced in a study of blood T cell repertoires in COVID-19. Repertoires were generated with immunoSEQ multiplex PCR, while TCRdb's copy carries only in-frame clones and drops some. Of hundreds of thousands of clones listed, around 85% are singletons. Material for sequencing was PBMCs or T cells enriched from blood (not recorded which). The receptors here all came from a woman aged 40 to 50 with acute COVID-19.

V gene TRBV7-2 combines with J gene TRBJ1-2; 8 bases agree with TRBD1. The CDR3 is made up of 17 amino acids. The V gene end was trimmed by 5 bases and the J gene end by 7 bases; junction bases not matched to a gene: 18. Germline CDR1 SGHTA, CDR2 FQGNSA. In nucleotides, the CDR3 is TGTGCCAGCAGCCAAGGCGTCCAGGGGGCCAAGTTATTTGGCTACACCTTC. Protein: CASSQGVQGAKLFGYTF.

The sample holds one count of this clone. CDR3 sequence (DNA): TGTGCCAGCAGCAGGGGACTAGCGTATGGCACCGGGGAGCTGTTTTTT. Translating it yields CASSRGLAYGTGELFF. The gene calls are TRBV7-2 and TRBJ2-2; TRBD2 agrees at 10 bases. This CDR3 is 16 amino acids long. Germline V gene data show CDR1 as SGHTA and CDR2 as FQGNSA. The V and J ends lost 5 bases and 4 bases, in that order; junction bases with no gene match: 7.

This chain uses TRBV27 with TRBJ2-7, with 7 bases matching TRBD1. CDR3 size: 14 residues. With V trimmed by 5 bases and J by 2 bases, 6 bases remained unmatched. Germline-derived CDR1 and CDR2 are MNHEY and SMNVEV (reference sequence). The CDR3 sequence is CASSPTGTPYEQYF. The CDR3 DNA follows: TGTGCCAGCAGTCCGACAGGGACGCCCTACGAGCAGTACTTC.

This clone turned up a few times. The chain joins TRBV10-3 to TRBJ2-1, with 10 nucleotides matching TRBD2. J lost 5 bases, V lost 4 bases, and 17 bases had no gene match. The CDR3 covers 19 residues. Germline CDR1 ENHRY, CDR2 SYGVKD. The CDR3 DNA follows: TGTGCCATCAGTGTTAACTTGGAACTAGCGGGGAACCACGACAATGAGCAGTTCTTC. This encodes CAISVNLELAGNHDNEQFF.

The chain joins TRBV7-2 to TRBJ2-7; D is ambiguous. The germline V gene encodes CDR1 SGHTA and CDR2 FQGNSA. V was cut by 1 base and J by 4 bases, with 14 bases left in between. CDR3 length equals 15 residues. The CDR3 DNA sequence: TGTGCCAGCAGCTTAGTTCCCGGGTTTGAGTACGAGCAGTACTTC. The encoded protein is CASSLVPGFEYEQYF.

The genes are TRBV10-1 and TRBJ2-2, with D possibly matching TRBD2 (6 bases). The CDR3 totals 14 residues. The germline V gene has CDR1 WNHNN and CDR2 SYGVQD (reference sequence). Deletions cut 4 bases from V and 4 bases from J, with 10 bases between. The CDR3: CASSGGVSTGELFF. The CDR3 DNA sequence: TGCGCCAGCAGTGGGGGGGTCTCCACCGGGGAGCTGTTTTTT.

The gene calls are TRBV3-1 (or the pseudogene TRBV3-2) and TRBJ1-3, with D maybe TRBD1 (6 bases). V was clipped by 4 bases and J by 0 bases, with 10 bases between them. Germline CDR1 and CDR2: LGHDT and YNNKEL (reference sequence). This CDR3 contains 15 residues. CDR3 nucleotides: TGTGCCAGCAGCCGAGTGACAGGCTCTGGAAACACCATATATTTT. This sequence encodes CASSRVTGSGNTIYF.

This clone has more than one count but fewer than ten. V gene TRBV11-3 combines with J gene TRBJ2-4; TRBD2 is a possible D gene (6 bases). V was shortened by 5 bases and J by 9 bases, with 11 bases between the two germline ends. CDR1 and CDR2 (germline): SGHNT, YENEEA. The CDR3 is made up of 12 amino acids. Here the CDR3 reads CASSAGRRIQYF. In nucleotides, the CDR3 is TGTGCCAGCAGCGCGGGACGGCGCATTCAGTACTTC.

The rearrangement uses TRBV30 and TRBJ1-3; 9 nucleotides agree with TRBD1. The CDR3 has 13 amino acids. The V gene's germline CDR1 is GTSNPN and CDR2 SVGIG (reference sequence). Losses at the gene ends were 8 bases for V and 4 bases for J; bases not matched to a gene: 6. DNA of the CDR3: TGTGCCGGCGGGACAGGGTGGGGAAACACCATATATTTT. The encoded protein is CAGGTGWGNTIYF.

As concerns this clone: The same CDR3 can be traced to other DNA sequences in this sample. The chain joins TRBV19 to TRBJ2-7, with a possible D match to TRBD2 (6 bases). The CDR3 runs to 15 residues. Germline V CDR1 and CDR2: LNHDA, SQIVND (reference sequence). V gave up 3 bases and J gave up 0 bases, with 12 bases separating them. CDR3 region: CASSISSGSSYEQYF. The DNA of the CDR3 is TGTGCCAGTAGTATCTCGTCCGGGAGCTCCTACGAGCAGTACTTC.

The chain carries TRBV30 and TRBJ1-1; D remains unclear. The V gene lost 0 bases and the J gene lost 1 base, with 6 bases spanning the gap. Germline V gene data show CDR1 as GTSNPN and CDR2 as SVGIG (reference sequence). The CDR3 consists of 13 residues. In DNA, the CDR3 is TGTGCCTGGAGTGTACACCCGAACACTGAAGCTTTCTTT. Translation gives CAWSVHPNTEAFF.

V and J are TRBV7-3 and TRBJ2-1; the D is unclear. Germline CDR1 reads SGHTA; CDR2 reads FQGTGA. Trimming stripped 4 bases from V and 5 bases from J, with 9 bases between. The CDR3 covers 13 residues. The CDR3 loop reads CASSYQDNNEQFF. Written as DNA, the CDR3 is TGTGCCAGCAGCTACCAGGATAACAATGAGCAGTTCTTC.

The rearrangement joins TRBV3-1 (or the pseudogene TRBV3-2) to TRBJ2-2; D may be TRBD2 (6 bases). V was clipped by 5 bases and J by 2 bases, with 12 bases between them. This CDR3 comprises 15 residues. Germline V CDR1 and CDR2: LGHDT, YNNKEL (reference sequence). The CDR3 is CASSRRAINTGELFF. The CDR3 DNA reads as TGTGCCAGCAGCAGGAGGGCCATCAACACCGGGGAGCTGTTTTTT.